This T cell receptor (beta chain) appears in the sequencing data of a study of control samples from healthy donors and cancer patients. Assay: immunoSEQ multiplex PCR; the TCRdb copy retains only in-frame clones and omits some. Among about 150,000 clones, roughly 94% were seen once, and the ten largest hold around 9.3%. The CDR3 loop spans 11 amino acids. With 8 bases removed from V and 5 bases from J, the gap between germline ends came to 12 bases. CDR1 and CDR2 (germline): GTSNPN, SVGIG (reference sequence). The V and J genes are TRBV30 and TRBJ1-1; D ambiguous. The TCR was taken from a woman in her thirties or forties in good health. The source material was blood. CDR3: CAGGVGTEAFF. The CDR3 nucleotides are TGTGCCGGCGGGGTAGGTACTGAAGCTTTCTTT.